Listed here are 14 T cell receptor beta chains from one sample, sequenced in a study of blood T cell repertoires in COVID-19. Generated by immunoSEQ multiplex PCR, the TCRdb table keeps only in-frame clones and is missing some. The sample has under 150,000 clones; 88% are singletons. Material: peripheral blood. The origin of the receptors is a human donor in a cohort sampled during active COVID-19.

This chain connects TRBV7-2 to TRBJ2-7, with TRBD2 matching 14 bases. V gave up 5 bases and J gave up 3 bases; unmatched junction bases: 0. The CDR3 has 14 amino acids. Germline V gene data show CDR1 as SGHTA and CDR2 as FQGNSA. The chain's CDR3 is CASSGLAGGYEQYF. The CDR3 DNA reads TGTGCCAGCAGCGGACTAGCGGGGGGCTACGAGCAGTACTTC. Based on the CDR3 plus reference TRBV7-2 and TRBJ2-7, the full variable domain is GAGVSQSPSNKVTEKGKDVELRCDPISGHTALYWYRQSLGQGLEFLIYFQGNSAPDKSGLPSDRFSAERTGGSVSTLTIQRTQQEDSAVYLCASSGLAGGYEQYFGPGTRLTVT.

The chain joins TRBV5-1 to TRBJ2-3; 7 bases match TRBD2. CDR3 length equals 17 residues. Germline lookup yields CDR1 SGHRS and CDR2 YFSETQ. V was pared by 0 bases and J by 2 bases, with 9 bases of the junction left unmatched. This CDR3 reads CASSLDPTSRFTDTQYF. The CDR3 DNA reads TGCGCCAGCAGCTTGGACCCGACTAGCAGATTCACAGATACGCAGTATTTT.

V gene TRBV7-9 combines with J gene TRBJ2-4, with D hard to call. The V end lost 5 bases, the J end lost 1 base, and 9 bases lay between the germline ends. This CDR3 has 14 residues. Germline values: CDR1 SEHNR, CDR2 FQNEAQ (reference sequence). The CDR3 DNA reads as TGTGCCAGCAGCCCGCGAGATGCCAAAAACATTCAGTACTTC. It yields the protein CASSPRDAKNIQYF.

CDR3 residues: CASSLQLDGGNTQYF. In DNA, the CDR3 is TGTGCCAGCAGCTTACAATTAGACGGGGGTAATACGCAGTATTTT. The chain combines TRBV13 with TRBJ2-3; D is possibly TRBD2 (6 bases). The CDR3 runs to 15 residues. From germline, CDR1 is PRHDT and CDR2 FYEKMQ (reference sequence). The V end was cut by 2 bases, the J end by 7 bases, with 16 bases between. The whole variable domain, remainder taken from reference TRBV13 and TRBJ2-3, is AAGVIQSPRHLIKEKRETATLKCYPIPRHDTVYWYQQGPGQDPQFLISFYEKMQSDKGSIPDRFSAQQFSDYHSELNMSSLELGDSALYFCASSLQLDGGNTQYFGPGTRLTVL.

V and J are TRBV3-1 (or the pseudogene TRBV3-2) and TRBJ2-7; possibly TRBD2 for D (5 bases). V was shortened by 4 bases and J by 2 bases, with 21 bases between the two germline ends. Germline assignment: CDR1 LGHDT and CDR2 YNNKEL (reference sequence). The CDR3 sequence is 17 residues long. CDR3 protein: CASSPTLAGPGAYEQYF. CDR3 DNA sequence: TGTGCCAGCAGCCCCACGTTGGCGGGCCCCGGGGCCTACGAGCAGTACTTC.

V usage is TRBV6-5 and J usage is TRBJ1-5; unclear D gene. This CDR3 comprises 15 residues. V lost 0 bases and J 4 bases, leaving 10 bases between the germline ends. Germline lookup yields CDR1 MNHEY and CDR2 SVGAGI. CDR3 coding DNA: TGTGCCAGCAGTTACTCCTTGGCGGCGAATCAGCCCCAGCATTTT. This codes for CASSYSLAANQPQHF.

The chain combines TRBV5-1 with TRBJ1-1; D is perhaps TRBD1 (5 bases). This CDR3 has 13 amino acids. V gave up 4 bases and J gave up 6 bases, with 13 bases separating them. Germline CDR1 reads SGHRS; CDR2 reads YFSETQ. The CDR3 coding sequence is TGCGCCAGCAGCCAAGGCGGGGACCCTGAAGCTTTCTTT. Its translation is CASSQGGDPEAFF. Full variable domain (outside the CDR3, taken from reference TRBV5-1 and TRBJ1-1): KAGVTQTPRYLIKTRGQQVTLSCSPISGHRSVSWYQQTPGQGLQFLFEYFSETQRNKGNFPGRFSGRQFSNSRSEMNVSTLELGDSALYLCASSQGGDPEAFFGQGTRLTVV.

CDR3 loop: CASSSPGLVQPQHF. CDR3 sequence (DNA): TGTGCCAGCAGTTCGCCGGGTTTGGTCCAGCCCCAGCATTTT. This rearrangement joins TRBV28 to TRBJ1-5; D remains unclear. This CDR3 region has 14 residues. V shed 4 bases and J shed 7 bases, with 14 bases lying between them. Per the germline V gene, CDR1 is MDHEN and CDR2 is SYDVKM.

The rearrangement joins TRBV27 to TRBJ2-1; D is unresolved. The CDR3 has 14 amino acids. Trimming removed 4 bases from V and 8 bases from J, with 15 bases in between. From germline, CDR1 is MNHEY and CDR2 SMNVEV (reference sequence). The CDR3 nucleotides read TGTGCCAGCAGTTCACCCCCTTCGAGGCATGAGCAGTTCTTC. It yields the protein CASSSPPSRHEQFF.

The chain has TRBV19 and TRBJ1-2; 8 nucleotides match TRBD1. Losses at the gene ends were 6 bases for V and 7 bases for J; bases not matched to a gene: 7. This CDR3 contains 13 residues. The germline gives CDR1 LNHDA, CDR2 SQIVND (reference sequence). CDR3 amino acids: CASSADRVGGYTF. The CDR3 nucleotides are TGTGCCAGTAGCGCGGACAGGGTTGGTGGCTACACCTTC.

The chain uses TRBV3-1 (or the pseudogene TRBV3-2) and TRBJ1-6; D uncertain. The CDR3 contains 16 residues. Trimming shortened V by 1 base and J by 6 bases, and 13 bases separated the two germline ends. Germline V gene data show CDR1 as LGHDT and CDR2 as YNNKEL (reference sequence). The CDR3 region is CASSQAGGLLNSPLHF. The DNA for the CDR3 is TGTGCCAGCAGCCAAGCAGGAGGTCTTCTTAATTCACCCCTCCACTTT.

The chain carries TRBV4-2 and TRBJ2-3, with 10 nucleotides matching TRBD1. The CDR3 is 14 residues long. J gave up 5 bases and V 4 bases, and 3 bases lay outside the gene matches. Germline CDR1 is LGHNA and CDR2 is YNFKEQ. The CDR3 spells CASSLGTGEDTQYF. The CDR3 region has the DNA TGTGCCAGCAGCCTAGGGACAGGGGAAGATACGCAGTATTTT.

The CDR3 loop is CASSPGRDPTEAFF. CDR3 nucleotides: TGTGCCAGCAGCCCTGGGCGAGATCCCACTGAAGCTTTCTTT. This rearrangement joins TRBV5-8 to TRBJ1-1, with no clear D. CDR1 and CDR2 (germline): SGHTS, YDEGEE. V was clipped by 4 bases and J by 4 bases, with 14 bases between them. The CDR3 spans 14 residues. The whole variable domain, remainder taken from reference TRBV5-8 and TRBJ1-1, is EAGVTQSPTHLIKTRGQQATLRCSPISGHTSVYWYQQALGLGLQFLLWYDEGEERNRGNFPPRFSGRQFPNYSSELNVNALELEDSALYLCASSPGRDPTEAFFGQGTRLTVV.

As DNA, the CDR3 is TGCGCCAGCACCCTATTAGCGGGGGTGGGGGAGACCCAGTACTTC. Residues: CASTLLAGVGETQYF. The rearrangement links TRBV5-1 to TRBJ2-5, with 9 bases identical to TRBD2. Germline trimming cut 6 bases from V and 5 bases from J; bases unmatched to any gene: 11. Germline V lookup: CDR1 SGHRS, CDR2 YFSETQ. CDR3 length equals 15 residues.